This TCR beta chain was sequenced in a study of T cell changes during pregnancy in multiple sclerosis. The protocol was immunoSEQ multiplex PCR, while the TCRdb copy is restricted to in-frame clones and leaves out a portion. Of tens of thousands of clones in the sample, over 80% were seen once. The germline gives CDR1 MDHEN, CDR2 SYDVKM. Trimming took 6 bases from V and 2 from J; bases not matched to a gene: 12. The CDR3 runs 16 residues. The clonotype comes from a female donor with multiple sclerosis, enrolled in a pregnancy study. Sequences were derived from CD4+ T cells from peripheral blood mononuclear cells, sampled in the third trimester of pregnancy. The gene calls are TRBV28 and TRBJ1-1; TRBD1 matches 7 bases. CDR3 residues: CASRQVQGTFNTEAFF. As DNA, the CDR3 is TGTGCCAGCAGACAGGTACAGGGGACCTTTAACACTGAAGCTTTCTTT.